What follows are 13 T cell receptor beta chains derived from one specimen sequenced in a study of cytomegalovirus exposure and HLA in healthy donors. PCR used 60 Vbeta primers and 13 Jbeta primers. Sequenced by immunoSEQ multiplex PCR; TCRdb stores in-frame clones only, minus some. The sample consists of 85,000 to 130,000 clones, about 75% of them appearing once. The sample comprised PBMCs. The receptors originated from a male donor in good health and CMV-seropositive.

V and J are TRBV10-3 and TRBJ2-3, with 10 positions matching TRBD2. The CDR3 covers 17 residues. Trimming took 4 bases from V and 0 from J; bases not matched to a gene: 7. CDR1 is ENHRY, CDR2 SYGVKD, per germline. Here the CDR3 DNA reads TGTGCCATCAGTGGCCAGGGACTAGCGATTAGCACAGATACGCAGTATTTT. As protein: CAISGQGLAISTDTQYF.

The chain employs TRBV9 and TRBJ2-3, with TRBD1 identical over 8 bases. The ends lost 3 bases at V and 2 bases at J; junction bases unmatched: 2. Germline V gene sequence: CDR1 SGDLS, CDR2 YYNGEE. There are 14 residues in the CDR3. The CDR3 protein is CASSADRVTDTQYF. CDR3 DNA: TGTGCCAGCAGCGCGGACAGGGTCACAGATACGCAGTATTTT.

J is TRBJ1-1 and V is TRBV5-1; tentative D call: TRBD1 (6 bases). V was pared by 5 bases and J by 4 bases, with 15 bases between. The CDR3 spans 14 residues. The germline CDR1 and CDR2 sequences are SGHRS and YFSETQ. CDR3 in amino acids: CASSKGQGSTEAFF. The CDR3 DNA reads TGCGCCAGCAGTAAGGGGCAGGGGTCCACTGAAGCTTTCTTT.

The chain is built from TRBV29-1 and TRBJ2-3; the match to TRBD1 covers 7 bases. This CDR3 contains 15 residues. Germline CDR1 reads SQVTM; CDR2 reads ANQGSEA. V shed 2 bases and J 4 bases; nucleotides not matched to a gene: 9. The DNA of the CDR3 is TGCAGCGTTGAACGAACAGGGGTGAGATCAGATACGCAGTATTTT. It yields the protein CSVERTGVRSDTQYF.

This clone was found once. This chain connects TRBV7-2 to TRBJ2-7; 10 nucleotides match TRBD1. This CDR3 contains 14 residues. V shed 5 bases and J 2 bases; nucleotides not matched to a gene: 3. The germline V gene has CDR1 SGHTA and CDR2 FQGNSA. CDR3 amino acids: CASSRDRGPYEQYF. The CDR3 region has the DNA TGTGCCAGCAGCCGGGACAGGGGACCCTACGAGCAGTACTTC.

As DNA, the CDR3 is TGTGCCAGCAGCTTAGATCAGGCGGGTAACACTGAAGCTTTCTTT. Protein product: CASSLDQAGNTEAFF. The V gene is TRBV11-3, the J gene TRBJ1-1, with D uncertain. From germline, CDR1 is SGHNT and CDR2 YENEEA. V was trimmed by 0 bases and J by 2 bases, leaving 10 bases between them. The length of the CDR3 is 15 residues.

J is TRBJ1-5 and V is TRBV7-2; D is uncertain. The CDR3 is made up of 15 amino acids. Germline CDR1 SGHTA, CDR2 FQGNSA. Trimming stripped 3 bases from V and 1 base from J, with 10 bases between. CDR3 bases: TGTGCCAGCAGCTTTTACGGTGAAAGCAATCAGCCCCAGCATTTT. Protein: CASSFYGESNQPQHF.

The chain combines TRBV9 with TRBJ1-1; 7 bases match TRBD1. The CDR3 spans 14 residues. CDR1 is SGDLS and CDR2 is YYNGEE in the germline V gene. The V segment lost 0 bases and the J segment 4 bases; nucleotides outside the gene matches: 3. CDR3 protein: CASSVASGGTEAFF. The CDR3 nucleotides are TGTGCCAGCAGCGTAGCTTCAGGGGGCACTGAAGCTTTCTTT.

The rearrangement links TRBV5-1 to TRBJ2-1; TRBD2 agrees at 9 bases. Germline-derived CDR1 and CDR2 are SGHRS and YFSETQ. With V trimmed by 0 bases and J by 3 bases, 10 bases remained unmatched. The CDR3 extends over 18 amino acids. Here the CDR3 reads CASSLASLAGPIYNEQFF. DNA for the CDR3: TGCGCCAGCAGCTTGGCCAGTCTAGCGGGGCCCATCTACAATGAGCAGTTCTTC.

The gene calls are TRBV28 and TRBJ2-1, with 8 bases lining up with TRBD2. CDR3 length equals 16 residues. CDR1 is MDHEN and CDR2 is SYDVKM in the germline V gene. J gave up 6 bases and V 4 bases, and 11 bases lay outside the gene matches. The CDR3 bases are TGTGCCAGCAGTTCCACAGGCGGGGGGCCTGTCAATGAGCAGTTCTTC. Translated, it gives CASSSTGGGPVNEQFF.

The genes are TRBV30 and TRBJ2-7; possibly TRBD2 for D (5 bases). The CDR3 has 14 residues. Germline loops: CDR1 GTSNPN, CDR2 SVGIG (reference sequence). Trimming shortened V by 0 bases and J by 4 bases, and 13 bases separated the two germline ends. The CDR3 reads CAWSVEVLSYEQYF. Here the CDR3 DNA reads TGTGCCTGGAGTGTGGAGGTTCTCTCTTACGAGCAGTACTTC. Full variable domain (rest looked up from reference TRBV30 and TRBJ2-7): SQTIHQWPATLVQPVGSPLSLECTVEGTSNPNLYWYRQAAGRGLQLLFYSVGIGQISSEVPQNLSASRPQDRQFILSSKKLLLSDSGFYLCAWSVEVLSYEQYFGPGTRLTVT.

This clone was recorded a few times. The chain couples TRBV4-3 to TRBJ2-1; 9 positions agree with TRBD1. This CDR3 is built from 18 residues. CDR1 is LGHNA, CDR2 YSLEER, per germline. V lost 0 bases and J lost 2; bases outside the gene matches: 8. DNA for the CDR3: TGCGCCAGCAGCCAAGATACCCCGGGACAGGGCCCCTACAATGAGCAGTTCTTC. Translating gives CASSQDTPGQGPYNEQFF.

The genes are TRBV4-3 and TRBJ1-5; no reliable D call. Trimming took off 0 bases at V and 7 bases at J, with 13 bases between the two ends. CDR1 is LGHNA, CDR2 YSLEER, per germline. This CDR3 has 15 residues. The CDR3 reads CASSQERLGDQPQHF. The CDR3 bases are TGCGCCAGCAGCCAAGAGAGGCTAGGTGACCAGCCCCAGCATTTT.